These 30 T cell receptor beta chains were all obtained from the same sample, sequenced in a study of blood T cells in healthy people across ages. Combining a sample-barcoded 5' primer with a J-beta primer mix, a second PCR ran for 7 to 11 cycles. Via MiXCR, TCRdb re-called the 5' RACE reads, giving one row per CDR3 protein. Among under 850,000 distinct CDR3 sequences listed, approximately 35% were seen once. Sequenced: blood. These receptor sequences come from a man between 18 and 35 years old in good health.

This chain's CDR3 is CAISAGTATGELFF. CDR3 DNA: TGTGCCATCAGTGCCGGGACTGCAACCGGGGAGCTGTTTTTT. The chain recombines TRBV10-3 with TRBJ2-2, with a possible D match to TRBD2 (6 bases). CDR1 ENHRY and CDR2 SYGVKD come from the germline V gene. The CDR3 totals 14 residues. V was shortened by 4 bases and J by 5 bases, with 11 bases between the two germline ends.

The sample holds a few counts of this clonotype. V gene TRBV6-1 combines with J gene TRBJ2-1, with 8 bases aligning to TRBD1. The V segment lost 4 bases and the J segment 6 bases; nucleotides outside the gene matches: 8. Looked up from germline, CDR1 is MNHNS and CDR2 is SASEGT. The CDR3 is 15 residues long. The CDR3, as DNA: TGTGCCAGCAGTGCCTGGACAGGGTCTGGCAATGAGCAGTTCTTC. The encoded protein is CASSAWTGSGNEQFF.

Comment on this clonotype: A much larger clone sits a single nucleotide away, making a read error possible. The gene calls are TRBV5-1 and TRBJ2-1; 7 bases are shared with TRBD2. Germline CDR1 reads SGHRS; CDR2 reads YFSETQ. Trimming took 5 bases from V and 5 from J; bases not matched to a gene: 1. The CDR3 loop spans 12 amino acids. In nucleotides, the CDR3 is TGCGCCAGCAGACTAGCGAACAATGAGCAGTTCTTC. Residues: CASRLANNEQFF. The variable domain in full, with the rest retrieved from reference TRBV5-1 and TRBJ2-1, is KAGVTQTPRYLIKTRGQQVTLSCSPISGHRSVSWYQQTPGQGLQFLFEYFSETQRNKGNFPGRFSGRQFSNSRSEMNVSTLELGDSALYLCASRLANNEQFFGPGTRLTVL.

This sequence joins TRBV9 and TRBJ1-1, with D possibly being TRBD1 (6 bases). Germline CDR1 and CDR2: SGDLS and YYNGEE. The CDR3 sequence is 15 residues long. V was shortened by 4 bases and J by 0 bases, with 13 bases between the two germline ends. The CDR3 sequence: CASSPTGSLNTEAFF. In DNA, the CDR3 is TGTGCCAGCAGCCCCACAGGGTCGCTGAACACTGAAGCTTTCTTT.

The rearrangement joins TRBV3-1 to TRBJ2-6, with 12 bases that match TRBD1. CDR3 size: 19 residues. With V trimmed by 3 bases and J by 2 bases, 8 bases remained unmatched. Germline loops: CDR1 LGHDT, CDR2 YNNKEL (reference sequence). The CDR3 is CASSQEIGTGGAGANVLTF. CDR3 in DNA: TGTGCCAGCAGCCAGGAAATCGGGACAGGGGGCGCTGGGGCCAACGTCCTGACTTTC.

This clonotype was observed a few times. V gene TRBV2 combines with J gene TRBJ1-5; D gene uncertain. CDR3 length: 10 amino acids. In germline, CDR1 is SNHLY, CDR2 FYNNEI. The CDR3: CASGDQPQHF. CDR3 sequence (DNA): TGTGCTTCAGGCGATCAGCCCCAGCATTTT.

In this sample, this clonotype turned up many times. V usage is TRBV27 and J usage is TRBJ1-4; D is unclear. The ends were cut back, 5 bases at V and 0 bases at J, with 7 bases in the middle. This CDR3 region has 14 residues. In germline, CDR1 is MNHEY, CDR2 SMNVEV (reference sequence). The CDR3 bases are TGTGCCAGCAGTACTATCGCAACTAATGAAAAACTGTTTTTT. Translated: CASSTIATNEKLFF.

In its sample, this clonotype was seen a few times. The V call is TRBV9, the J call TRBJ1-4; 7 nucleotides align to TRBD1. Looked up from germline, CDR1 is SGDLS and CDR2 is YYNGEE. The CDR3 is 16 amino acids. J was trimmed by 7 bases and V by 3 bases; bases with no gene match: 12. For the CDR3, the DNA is TGTGCCAGCAGCGAGGGACAGATAGAGCTTAGTGAAAAACTGTTTTTT. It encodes CASSEGQIELSEKLFF.

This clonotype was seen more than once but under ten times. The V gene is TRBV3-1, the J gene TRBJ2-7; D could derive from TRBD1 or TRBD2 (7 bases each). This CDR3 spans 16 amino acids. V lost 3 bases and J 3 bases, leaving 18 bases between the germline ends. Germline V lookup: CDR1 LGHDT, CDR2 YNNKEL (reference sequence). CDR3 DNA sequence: TGTGCCAGCAGCCAGGAACCAGGGGGACTACTCTACGAGCAGTACTTC. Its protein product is CASSQEPGGLLYEQYF.

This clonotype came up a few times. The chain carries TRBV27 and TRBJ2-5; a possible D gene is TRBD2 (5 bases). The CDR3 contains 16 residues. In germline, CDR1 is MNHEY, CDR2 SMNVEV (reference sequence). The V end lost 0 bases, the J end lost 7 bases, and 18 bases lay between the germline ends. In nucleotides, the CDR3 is TGTGCCAGCAGTTTATCGAGGGCCCCGGGGTCCGGGACCCAGTACTTC. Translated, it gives CASSLSRAPGSGTQYF.

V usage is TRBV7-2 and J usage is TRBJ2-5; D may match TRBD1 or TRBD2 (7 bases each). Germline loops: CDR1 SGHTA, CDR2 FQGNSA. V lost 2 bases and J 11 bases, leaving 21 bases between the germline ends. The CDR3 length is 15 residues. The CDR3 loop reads CASSLQGGGLNEQYF. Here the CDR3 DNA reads TGTGCCAGCAGCTTACAGGGGGGGGGCCTAAATGAGCAGTACTTC.

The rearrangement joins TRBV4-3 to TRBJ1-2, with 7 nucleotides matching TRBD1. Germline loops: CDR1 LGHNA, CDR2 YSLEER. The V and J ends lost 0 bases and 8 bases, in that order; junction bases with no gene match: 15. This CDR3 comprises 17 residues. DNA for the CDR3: TGCGCCAGCAGCCAAGATCCCTCAATACAGGGGTTGGACGGCTACACCTTC. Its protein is CASSQDPSIQGLDGYTF.

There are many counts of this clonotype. The CDR3 sequence: CASSLAYKQETQYF. Written as DNA, the CDR3 is TGTGCCAGCAGCTTAGCTTACAAGCAAGAGACCCAGTACTTC. The rearrangement uses TRBV7-9 and TRBJ2-5; D unresolved. With 0 bases removed from V and 2 bases from J, the gap between germline ends came to 7 bases. Germline assignment: CDR1 SEHNR and CDR2 FQNEAQ (reference sequence). The length of the CDR3 is 14 residues. The full variable domain, rest sourced from reference TRBV7-9 and TRBJ2-5, is DTGVSQNPRHKITKRGQNVTFRCDPISEHNRLYWYRQTLGQGPEFLTYFQNEAQLEKSRLLSDRFSAERPKGSFSTLEIQRTEQGDSAMYLCASSLAYKQETQYFGPGTRLLVL.

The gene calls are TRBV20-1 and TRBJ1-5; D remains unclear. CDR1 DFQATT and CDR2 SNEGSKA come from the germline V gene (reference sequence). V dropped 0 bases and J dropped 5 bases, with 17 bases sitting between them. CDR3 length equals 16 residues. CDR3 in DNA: TGCAGTGCTAGAGATCGCTTCTCGGCGTTTGATCAGCCCCAGCATTTT. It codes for CSARDRFSAFDQPQHF.

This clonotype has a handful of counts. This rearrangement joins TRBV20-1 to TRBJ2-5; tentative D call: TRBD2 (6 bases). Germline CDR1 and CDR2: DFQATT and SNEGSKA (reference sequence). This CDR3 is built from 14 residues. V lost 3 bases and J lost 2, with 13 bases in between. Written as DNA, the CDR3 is TGCAGTGCTAGTCCCCTTCGGGGGCAAGAGACCCAGTACTTC. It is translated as CSASPLRGQETQYF.

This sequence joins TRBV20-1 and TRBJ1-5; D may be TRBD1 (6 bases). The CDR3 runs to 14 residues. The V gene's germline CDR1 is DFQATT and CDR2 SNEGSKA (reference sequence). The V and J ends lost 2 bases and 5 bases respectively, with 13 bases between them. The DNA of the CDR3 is TGCAGTGCTAGAAAAGGGGGAAGTGATCAGCCCCAGCATTTT. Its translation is CSARKGGSDQPQHF.

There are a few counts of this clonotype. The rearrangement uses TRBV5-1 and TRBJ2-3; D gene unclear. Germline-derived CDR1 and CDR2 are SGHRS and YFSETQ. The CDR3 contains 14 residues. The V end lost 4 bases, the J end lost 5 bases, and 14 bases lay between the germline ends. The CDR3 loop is CASSQASSLDTQYF. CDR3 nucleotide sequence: TGCGCCAGCAGCCAGGCCTCTTCCTTAGATACGCAGTATTTT.

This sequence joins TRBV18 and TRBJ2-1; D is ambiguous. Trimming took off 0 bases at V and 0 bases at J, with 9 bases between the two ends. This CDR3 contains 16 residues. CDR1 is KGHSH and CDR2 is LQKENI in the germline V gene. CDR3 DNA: TGTGCCAGCTCACCACCGAGCTGCAGCTCCTACAATGAGCAGTTCTTC. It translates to CASSPPSCSSYNEQFF.

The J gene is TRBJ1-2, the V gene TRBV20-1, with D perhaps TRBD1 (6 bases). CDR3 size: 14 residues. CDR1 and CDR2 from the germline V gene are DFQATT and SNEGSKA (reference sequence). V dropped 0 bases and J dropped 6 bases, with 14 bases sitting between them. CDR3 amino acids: CSAREWGQGHGYTF. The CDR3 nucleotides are TGCAGTGCTAGAGAGTGGGGGCAGGGGCATGGCTACACCTTC.

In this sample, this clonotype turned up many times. The CDR3 DNA reads as TGCAGTGCTCCCCAGACACTAGCGGGGGAAGGCAATGAGCAGTTCTTC. The encoded protein is CSAPQTLAGEGNEQFF. V usage is TRBV20-1 and J usage is TRBJ2-1; 11 bases fit TRBD2. With 5 bases clipped from V and 6 bases from J, the junction kept 12 bases outside the gene matches. Germline V lookup: CDR1 DFQATT, CDR2 SNEGSKA (reference sequence). CDR3 length: 16 amino acids.

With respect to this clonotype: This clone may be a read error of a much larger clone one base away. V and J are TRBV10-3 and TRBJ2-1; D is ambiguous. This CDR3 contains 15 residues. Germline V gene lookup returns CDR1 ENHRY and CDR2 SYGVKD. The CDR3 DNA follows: TGTGCCACCCGACCTCGAGATAACTCCTACAAGGAGCAGTTCTTC. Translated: CATRPRDNSYKEQFF.

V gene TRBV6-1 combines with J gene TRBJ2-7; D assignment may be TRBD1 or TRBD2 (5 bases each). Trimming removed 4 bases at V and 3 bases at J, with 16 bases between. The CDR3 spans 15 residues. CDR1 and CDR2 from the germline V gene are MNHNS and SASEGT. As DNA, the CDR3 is TGTGCCAGCAGTGGTGAGGGACGGGGATTCTACGAGCAGTACTTC. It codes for CASSGEGRGFYEQYF.

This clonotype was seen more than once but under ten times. DNA for the CDR3: TGTGCCAGCAGCCAAGAACGGGGTGAAGCTTTCTTT. Residues: CASSQERGEAFF. The J gene is TRBJ1-1, the V gene TRBV14; unclear D gene. Germline V lookup: CDR1 SGHDN, CDR2 FVKESK. This CDR3 contains 12 residues. Deletions cut 0 bases from V and 7 bases from J, with 6 bases between.

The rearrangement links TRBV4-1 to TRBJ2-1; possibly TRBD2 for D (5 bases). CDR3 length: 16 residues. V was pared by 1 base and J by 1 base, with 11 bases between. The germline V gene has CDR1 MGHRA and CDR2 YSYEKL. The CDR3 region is CASSQGREQSYNEQFF. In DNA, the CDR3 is TGCGCCAGCAGCCAAGGACGGGAACAGTCCTACAATGAGCAGTTCTTC.

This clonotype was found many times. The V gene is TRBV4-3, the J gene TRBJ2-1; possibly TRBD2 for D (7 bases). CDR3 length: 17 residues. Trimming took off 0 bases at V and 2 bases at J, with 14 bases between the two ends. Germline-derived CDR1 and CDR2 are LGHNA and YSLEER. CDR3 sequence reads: CASSQDGRGAPYNEQFF. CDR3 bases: TGCGCCAGCAGCCAAGATGGACGGGGGGCTCCCTACAATGAGCAGTTCTTC.

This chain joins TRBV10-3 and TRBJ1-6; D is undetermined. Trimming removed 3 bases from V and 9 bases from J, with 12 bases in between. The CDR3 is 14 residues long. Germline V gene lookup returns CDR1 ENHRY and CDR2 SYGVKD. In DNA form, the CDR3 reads TGTGCCATCAGTGACGGGCCCCCTGGTTCACCCCTCCACTTT. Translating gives CAISDGPPGSPLHF.

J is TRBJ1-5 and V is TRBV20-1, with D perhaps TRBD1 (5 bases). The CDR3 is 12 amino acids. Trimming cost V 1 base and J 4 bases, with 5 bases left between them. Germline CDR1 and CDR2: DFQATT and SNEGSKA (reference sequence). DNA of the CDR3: TGCAGTGCTAGAGGACAGAATCAGCCCCAGCATTTT. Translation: CSARGQNQPQHF.

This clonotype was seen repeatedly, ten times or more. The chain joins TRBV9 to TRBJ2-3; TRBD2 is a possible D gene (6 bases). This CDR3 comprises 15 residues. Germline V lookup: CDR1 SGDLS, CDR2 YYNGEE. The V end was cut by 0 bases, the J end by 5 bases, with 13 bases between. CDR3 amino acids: CASSVVASEGDTQYF. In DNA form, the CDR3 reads TGTGCCAGCAGCGTAGTGGCTAGCGAAGGAGATACGCAGTATTTT. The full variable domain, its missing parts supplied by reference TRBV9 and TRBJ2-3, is DSGVTQTPKHLITATGQRVTLRCSPRSGDLSVYWYQQSLDQGLQFLIQYYNGEERAKGNILERFSAQQFPDLHSELNLSSLELGDSALYFCASSVVASEGDTQYFGPGTRLTVL.

The CDR3 region is CASSQRPEWDEQYF. The CDR3 DNA reads as TGTGCCAGCAGCCAACGACCCGAATGGGATGAGCAGTACTTC. V usage is TRBV3-1 and J usage is TRBJ2-5, with D unclear. V was shortened by 2 bases and J by 11 bases, with 18 bases between the two germline ends. Germline V lookup: CDR1 LGHDT, CDR2 YNNKEL (reference sequence). The CDR3 has 14 amino acids.

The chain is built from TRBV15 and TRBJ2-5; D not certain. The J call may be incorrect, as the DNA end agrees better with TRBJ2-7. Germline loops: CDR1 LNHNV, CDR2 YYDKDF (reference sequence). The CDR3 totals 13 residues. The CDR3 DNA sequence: TGTGCCACCAGCAGGGTTTCCAACTACGAGCAGTACTTC. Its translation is CATSRVSNYEQYF.